This TCR beta chain was profiled in a study of blood T cell repertoires in COVID-19. This CDR3 comprises 13 residues. The germline V and J ends were trimmed by 7 bases and 7 bases, with 14 bases remaining between them. Germline V lookup: CDR1 SNHLY, CDR2 FYNNEI. Repertoires were generated with immunoSEQ multiplex PCR, while TCRdb's copy carries only in-frame clones and drops some. This table holds 90,000 to 120,000 clones, 90% to 95% found once. This TCR was sampled from a woman aged 25 to 45 with acute or convalescent COVID-19. Sequenced material: peripheral blood. This rearrangement joins TRBV2 to TRBJ1-5; D might be TRBD1 (5 bases). The CDR3 loop reads CASKGQGRQPQHF. In DNA form, the CDR3 reads TGTGCCAGCAAGGGGCAGGGTAGGCAGCCCCAGCATTTT.